Here is one T cell receptor (beta chain) with its context. Its target is unknown. Time point indicated: cycle 4 day 1 (C4D1), after six to seven weeks of nivolumab. Every one of the patients relapsed after autologous stem cell transplantation (brentuximab vedotin exposure was variable). The data derive from a study of PD-1 blockade in classical Hodgkin lymphoma. Across the whole study: Nivolumab was administered to patients intravenously at 3 mg/kg every 2 weeks.

Points from the study as a whole: Patients starting nivolumab less than 1 year after ASCT had lower diversity and were excluded from later analyses. Baseline TCR diversity was reportedly lower in newly diagnosed patients than healthy donors. The baseline diversity of complete responders showed similarity to that of newly diagnosed patients.

V lost 5 bases and J lost 0, with 11 bases in between. CDR3 size: 16 residues. Looked up from germline, CDR1 is MDHEN and CDR2 is SYDVKM. Measured with immunoSEQ multiplex PCR; TCRdb has only the in-frame clones, and not every one. The sample includes tens of thousands of clones, around 90% seen only once; the top ten take 14%. This TCR was sampled from a human donor with classical Hodgkin lymphoma. Here the sequenced sample was peripheral blood mononuclear cells (PBMCs), taken before the fourth cycle of nivolumab. V is TRBV28 and J is TRBJ2-6; no clear D gene. Written as DNA, the CDR3 is TGTGCCAGCAGTGAGGTGTGGGGCTCTGGGGCCAACGTCCTGACTTTC. Protein: CASSEVWGSGANVLTF.